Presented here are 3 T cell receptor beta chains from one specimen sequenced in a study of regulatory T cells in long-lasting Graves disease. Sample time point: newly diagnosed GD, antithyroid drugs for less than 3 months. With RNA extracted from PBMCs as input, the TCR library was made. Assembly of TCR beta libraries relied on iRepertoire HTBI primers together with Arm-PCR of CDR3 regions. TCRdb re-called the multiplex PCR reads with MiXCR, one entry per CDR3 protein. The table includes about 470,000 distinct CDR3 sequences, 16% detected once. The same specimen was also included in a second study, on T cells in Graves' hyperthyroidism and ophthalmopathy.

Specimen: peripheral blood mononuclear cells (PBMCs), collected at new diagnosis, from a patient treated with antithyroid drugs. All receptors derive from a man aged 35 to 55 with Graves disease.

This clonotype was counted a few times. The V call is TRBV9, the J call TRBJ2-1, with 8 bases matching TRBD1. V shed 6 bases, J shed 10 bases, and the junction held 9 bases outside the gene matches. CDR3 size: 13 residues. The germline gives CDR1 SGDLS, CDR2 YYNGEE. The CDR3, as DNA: TGTGCCAGCACCTCCAGGGGGCTTAGCGAGCAGTTCTTC. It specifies CASTSRGLSEQFF.

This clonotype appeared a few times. The CDR3 here is CASKKGTDSYEQYF. In nucleotides, the CDR3 is TGTGCCAGCAAAAAAGGCACGGATTCCTACGAGCAGTACTTC. The chain carries TRBV12-3 or TRBV12-4 and TRBJ2-7; D gene ambiguous. The ends were cut back, 7 bases at V and 1 base at J, with 14 bases in the middle. This CDR3 spans 14 amino acids.

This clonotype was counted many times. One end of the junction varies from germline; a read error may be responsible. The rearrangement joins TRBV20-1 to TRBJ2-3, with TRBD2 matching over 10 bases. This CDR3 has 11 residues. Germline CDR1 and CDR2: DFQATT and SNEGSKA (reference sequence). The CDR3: CSAQTSGRPGF. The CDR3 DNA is TGCAGTGCCCAGACTAGCGGGCGGCCCGGTTTT.